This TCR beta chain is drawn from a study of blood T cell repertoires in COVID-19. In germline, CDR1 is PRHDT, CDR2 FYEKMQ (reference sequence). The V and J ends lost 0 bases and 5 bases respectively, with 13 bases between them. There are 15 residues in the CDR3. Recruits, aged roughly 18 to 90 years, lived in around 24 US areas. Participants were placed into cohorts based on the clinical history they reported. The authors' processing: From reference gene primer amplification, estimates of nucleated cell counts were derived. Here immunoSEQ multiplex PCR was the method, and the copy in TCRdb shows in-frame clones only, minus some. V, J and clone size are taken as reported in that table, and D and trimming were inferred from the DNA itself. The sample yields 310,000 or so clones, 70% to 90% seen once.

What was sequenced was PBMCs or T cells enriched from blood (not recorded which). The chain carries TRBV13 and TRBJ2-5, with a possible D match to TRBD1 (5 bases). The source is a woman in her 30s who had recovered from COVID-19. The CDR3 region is CASSLGTRGSETQYF. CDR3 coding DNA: TGTGCCAGCAGCTTAGGCACAAGGGGTAGTGAGACCCAGTACTTC.